The rows below give T cell receptor beta chains drawn from one sample of a study of T cells in localized non-small cell lung cancer. Generated by immunoSEQ multiplex PCR, the TCRdb table keeps only in-frame clones and is missing some. The data hold more than 5,000 clones, with roughly 45% observed a single time. The specimen was lung tumor tissue, collected before any cancer treatment. The receptors derive from a man aged 35 to 70 with stage III lung adenocarcinoma. CDR3s include the opening cysteine and the closing phenylalanine or tryptophan. Each record gives: J gene, D gene, clone size, V gene, CDR3 DNA, CDR3 protein. A D gene is named only where the DNA matches it firmly. Size tells how often a clone was seen (once, few, many) or the class of an expanded clone, and some rows leave it out.

TRBJ2-3	TRBD2	.	TRBV6-8	TGTGCCAGCAGTGAGCAAGCGGGGGCAGATACGCAGTATTTT	CASSEQAGADTQYF
TRBJ1-1	.	many	TRBV11-3	TGTGCCAGCAGCTTAAGTGGGGCCTTCACTGAAGCTTTCTTT	CASSLSGAFTEAFF
TRBJ1-1	.	.	TRBV5-1	TGCGCCAGCAGCTTGTACCAGGGAGACACTGAAGCTTTCTTT	CASSLYQGDTEAFF
TRBJ1-2	TRBD1	once	TRBV18	TGTGCCAGCTCACTGGACAGGGAGTATGGCTACACCTTC	CASSLDREYGYTF
TRBJ2-7	.	once	TRBV19	TGTGCCAGTAGAGGACCGTCCTACGAGCAGTACTTC	CASRGPSYEQYF
TRBJ1-2	.	few	TRBV12-2	TGTGCAAGTCGCTTAGAAGGGGAAGCCCATTATGGCTACACCTTC	CASRLEGEAHYGYTF
TRBJ1-5	TRBD1	.	TRBV30	TGTGCCTGGAGTGGACAGGGGAATCAGCCCCAGCATTTT	CAWSGQGNQPQHF
TRBJ1-1	TRBD1	.	TRBV5-1	TGCGCCAGCAGCTCGACCGGGACAGGTGTCACTGAAGCTTTCTTT	CASSSTGTGVTEAFF
TRBJ1-2	.	.	TRBV29-1	TGCAGCGTTGAAGATGCGCGTGGGGGCTACACCTTC	CSVEDARGGYTF
TRBJ2-6	.	.	TRBV19	TGTGCCAGTAGTGGGTTAACTGGGGCCAACGTCCTGACTTTC	CASSGLTGANVLTF
TRBJ2-2	TRBD1	few	TRBV2	TGTGCCAGCAGTTGGGACAGGGGAAGCGGGGAGCTGTTTTTT	CASSWDRGSGELFF
TRBJ2-3	TRBD2	.	TRBV7-6	TGTGCCAGCAGCTTGTCACTAGCGGGTGGGGATACGCAGTATTTT	CASSLSLAGGDTQYF
TRBJ1-1	TRBD1	.	TRBV19	TGTGCCAGTAAGGACACAGGGGGGAGGACTGAAGCTTTCTTT	CASKDTGGRTEAFF
TRBJ1-2	.	few	TRBV11-3	TGTGCCAGCACCCCCGGGCCTGAAAACTATGGCTACACCTTC	CASTPGPENYGYTF
TRBJ2-7	.	.	TRBV18	TGTGCCAGCTCACCTCCATCGGGCAGCCACGAGCAGTACTTC	CASSPPSGSHEQYF
TRBJ2-3	TRBD2	few	TRBV28	TGTGCCAGCAGTTTTGTAGCGGGGACAGATACGCAGTATTTT	CASSFVAGTDTQYF
TRBJ2-4	TRBD1	.	TRBV18	TGTGCCAGCTCACCGGGGGCTGAGCTGGACAGGGCAAACATTCAGTACTTC	CASSPGAELDRANIQYF
TRBJ1-5	TRBD1	once	TRBV29-1	TGCAGCGTAGGACAGGGGACGAGCAATCAGCCCCAGCATTTT	CSVGQGTSNQPQHF
TRBJ2-5	.	.	TRBV19	TGTGCCAGTAGTATGGGACTGCAAGAGACCCAGTACTTC	CASSMGLQETQYF
TRBJ1-3	.	.	TRBV11-3	TGTGCCAGCAGAACACACACAGGGACGGGAAACACCATATATTTT	CASRTHTGTGNTIYF
TRBJ2-3	TRBD2	few	TRBV7-2	TGTGCCAGCAGCCCAACTAGCGGGGCCACAGATACGCAGTATTTT	CASSPTSGATDTQYF
TRBJ1-4	.	few	TRBV6-8	TGTGCCAGCAGTGCGACCCCGGCAACTAATGAAAAACTGTTTTTT	CASSATPATNEKLFF
TRBJ2-7	TRBD1	.	TRBV29-1	TGCAGCGTGGGCGGACAGGGGGCAGAGGGCGAGCAGTACTTC	CSVGGQGAEGEQYF
TRBJ2-2	.	.	TRBV28	TGTGCCAGCAGTTCGACAGGAGACACCGGGGAGCTGTTTTTT	CASSSTGDTGELFF
TRBJ2-5	TRBD2	few	TRBV18	TGTGCCAGCTCACCTCGGACTAGTCAAGAGACCCAGTACTTC	CASSPRTSQETQYF
TRBJ1-1	.	.	TRBV14	TGTGCCAGCAGCCAACTACTTAACACTGAAGCTTTCTTT	CASSQLLNTEAFF
TRBJ2-7	.	.	TRBV9	TGTGCCAGCAGATTTAGGGGGAGCTCCTACGAGCAGTACTTC	CASRFRGSSYEQYF
TRBJ2-1	.	few	TRBV7-4	TGTGCCAGCAGCTCGGAGCACTACAATGAGCAGTTCTTC	CASSSEHYNEQFF
TRBJ1-3	.	few	TRBV11-3	TGTGCCAGCAGCTTAGGAGGAGGGTGGTCTGGAAACACCATATATTTT	CASSLGGGWSGNTIYF
TRBJ2-7	TRBD2	.	TRBV23-1	TGCGCCAGCAGTCAATCCAGCCCCGGGGGGGGTGGGTACGAGCAGTACTTC	CASSQSSPGGGGYEQYF
TRBJ2-7	TRBD2	.	TRBV6-8	TGTGCCAGCAGTTACTCGGGGGGGGTTGAGCAGTACTTC	CASSYSGGVEQYF
TRBJ2-1	TRBD2	.	TRBV29-1	TGCAGCGTTACCGGGACTAGCGGGAGCTATGAGCAGTTCTTC	CSVTGTSGSYEQFF
TRBJ2-1	.	.	TRBV29-1	TGCAGCGTTCGCGACAGTCCTTCGGATGAGCAGTTCTTC	CSVRDSPSDEQFF